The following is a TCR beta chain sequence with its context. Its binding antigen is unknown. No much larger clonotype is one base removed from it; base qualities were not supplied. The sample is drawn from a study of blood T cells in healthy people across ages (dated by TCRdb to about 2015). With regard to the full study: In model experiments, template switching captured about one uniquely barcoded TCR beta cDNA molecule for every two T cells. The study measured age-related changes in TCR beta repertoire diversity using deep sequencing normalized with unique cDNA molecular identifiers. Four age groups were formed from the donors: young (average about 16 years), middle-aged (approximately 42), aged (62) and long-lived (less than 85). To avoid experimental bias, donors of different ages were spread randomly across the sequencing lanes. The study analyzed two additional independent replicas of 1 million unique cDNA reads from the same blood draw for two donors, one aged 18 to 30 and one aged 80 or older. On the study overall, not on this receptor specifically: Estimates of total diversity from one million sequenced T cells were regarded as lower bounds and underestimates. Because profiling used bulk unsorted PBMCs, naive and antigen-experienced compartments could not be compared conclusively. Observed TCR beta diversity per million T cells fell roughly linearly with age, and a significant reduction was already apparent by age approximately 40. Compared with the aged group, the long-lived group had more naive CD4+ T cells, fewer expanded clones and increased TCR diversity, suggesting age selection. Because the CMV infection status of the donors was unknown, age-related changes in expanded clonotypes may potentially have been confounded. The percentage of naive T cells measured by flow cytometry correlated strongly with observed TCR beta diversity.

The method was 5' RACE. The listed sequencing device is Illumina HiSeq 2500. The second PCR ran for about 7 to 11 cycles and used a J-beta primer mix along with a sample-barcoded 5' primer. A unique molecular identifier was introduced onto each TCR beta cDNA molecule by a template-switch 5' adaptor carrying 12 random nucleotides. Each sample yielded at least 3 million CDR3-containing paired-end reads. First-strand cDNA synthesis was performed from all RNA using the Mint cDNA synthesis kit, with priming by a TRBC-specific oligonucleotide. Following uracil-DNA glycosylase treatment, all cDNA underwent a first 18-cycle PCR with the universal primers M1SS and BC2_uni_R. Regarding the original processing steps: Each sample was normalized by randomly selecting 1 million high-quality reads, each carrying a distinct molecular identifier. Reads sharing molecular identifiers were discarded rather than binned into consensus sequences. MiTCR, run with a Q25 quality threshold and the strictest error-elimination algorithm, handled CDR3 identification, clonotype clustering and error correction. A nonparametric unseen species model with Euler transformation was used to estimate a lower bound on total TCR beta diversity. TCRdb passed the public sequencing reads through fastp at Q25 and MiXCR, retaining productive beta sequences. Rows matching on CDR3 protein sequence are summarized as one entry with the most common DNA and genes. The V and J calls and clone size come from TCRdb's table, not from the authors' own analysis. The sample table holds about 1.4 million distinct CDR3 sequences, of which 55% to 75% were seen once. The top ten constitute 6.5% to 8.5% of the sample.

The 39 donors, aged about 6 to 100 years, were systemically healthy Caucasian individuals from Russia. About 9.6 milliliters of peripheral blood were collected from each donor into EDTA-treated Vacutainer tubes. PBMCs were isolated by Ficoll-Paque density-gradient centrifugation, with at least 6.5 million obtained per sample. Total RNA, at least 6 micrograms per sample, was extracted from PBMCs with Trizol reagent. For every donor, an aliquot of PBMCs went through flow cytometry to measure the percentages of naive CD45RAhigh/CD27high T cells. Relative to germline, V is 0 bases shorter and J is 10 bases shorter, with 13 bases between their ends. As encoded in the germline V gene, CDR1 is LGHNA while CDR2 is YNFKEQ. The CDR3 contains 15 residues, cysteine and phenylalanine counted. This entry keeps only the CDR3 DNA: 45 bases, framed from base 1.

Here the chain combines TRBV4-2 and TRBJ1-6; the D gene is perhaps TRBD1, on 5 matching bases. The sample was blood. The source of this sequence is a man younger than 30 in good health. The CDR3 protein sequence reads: CASSQDPGKGSPLHF. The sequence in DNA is TGTGCCAGCAGCCAAGACCCAGGGAAGGGATCACCCCTCCACTTT.